What follows describes a single T cell receptor (beta chain). Its antigen target is currently unknown. One end of the junction is discordant with germline, which a read error may explain. This entry comes from a study of cytomegalovirus exposure and HLA in healthy donors (dated by TCRdb to the late 2010s). Looking at the study overall: According to an earlier analysis of a few hundred of the donors, about 179 million T cells yielded 100 million or so unique TCR beta sequences and approximately 300 Gb of sequence data. Roughly 300 gigabases of sequencing data and tens of millions of unique TCR sequences were included in an early release covering about 620 HLA-typed donors. The genetic ancestry cluster associated with self-reported Caucasian donors included over 65% of the 300 to 400 genotyped donors. The study was designed to test whether signatures of past pathogen exposure could be identified by cataloging public T cell receptors. The T cell repertoires of about 700 subjects were profiled by immunosequencing and related to cytomegalovirus serostatus. Besides the first cohort of 500 to 700 subjects, a separate validation cohort made up of 120 or so different subjects was used. To predict cytomegalovirus infection status, the study combined high-throughput TCR immunosequencing, statistical association of individual TCRs with disease status, and machine learning. A later analysis re-examined previously published TCR beta repertoires from around 670 donors and added high-resolution HLA genotyping to investigate patterns of TCR occurrence. Rather than drawing on any new phenotypic data, the later analysis identified candidate immune exposures from TCR beta sequences and the way those sequences occurred across donors. In an earlier analysis of 587 of the donors, high-throughput TCR beta sequencing was used to judge whether each TCR beta V gene segment behaved as functional or pseudogenic. Alongside the repertoire data, information on donor age, sex, ethnicity and CMV serostatus was compiled. Genome-wide SNP genotypes for about 60% of the roughly 670 donors were used in a later genetic analysis, which treated that subset as a discovery cohort. All discovery cohort repertoires had been generated using a single sequencing platform. HLA typing included class I and class II loci at four-digit resolution. The number of typed donors differed by locus: about 620-630 for A, B, C, DRB1 and DQB1; 522 for DQA1; roughly 600 for DPA1; and some 450 for DPB1. Several DR-DQ haplotypes were treated as single units for association and clustering because of strong linkage in the cohort. Among around 400 genotyped donors of the cohort, an average of roughly 230,000 unique TCR beta nucleotide sequences was sequenced per donor, of which about 18% were non-productive.

The cohort was made up of 666 healthy bone marrow donors. All cohort members were sampled while nominally healthy, although unrecorded immune exposures were likely present. The donor was CMV seronegative and was included in the group of 352 seronegative cohort members. Every donor gave a peripheral blood sample, and the peripheral blood mononuclear cells from that sample were used for TCR beta sequencing. The Qiagen DNeasy Blood Extraction Kit was used to extract genomic DNA from the blood cell samples. Libraries were made using the immunoSEQ multiplex PCR assay. For the multiplex PCR, a mixture combining 60 forward primers for TCR Vbeta segments and 13 reverse primers for TCR Jbeta segments was used. The CDR3 region of rearranged TCR beta genes was amplified from genomic DNA by a multiplex PCR assay. The amplified TCR beta libraries were sequenced on the Illumina HiSeq System as 87-base-pair reads. Processing in the source paper ran as follows. Across the 700 or so repertoires, a later analysis counted 60 million to 90 million unique TCR beta chains, some 11 million of which were shared by at least two donors. A nearest-neighbor algorithm error-corrected the raw reads and collapsed the reads into unique sequences, merging closely related sequences to remove PCR and sequencing errors. Alignment of CDR3 sequences to IMGT reference sequences was used to assign V, D and J gene segments. For a sequence to be retained, at least a six-nucleotide match to both a V gene segment and a J gene segment was required. A rearrangement was called productive if the CDR3 had no stop codons and remained in frame with V and J, and every other rearrangement was called non-productive. CDR3 was defined by IMGT convention, running from the second conserved V-encoded cysteine to the conserved J-encoded phenylalanine. The earlier analysis of 450 to 750 of the donors excluded any sequence lacking an unambiguous match to a single V gene segment. In an earlier analysis of around 600 of the donors, V segments were called functional above 56.7% productive rearrangements and were called segregating when the between-donor standard deviation exceeded 5%. A statistical classification framework was built for diagnosing cytomegalovirus status from the catalog of TCR beta chain sequences. A later analysis assigned V and J genes by comparing TCR nucleotide sequences with IMGT/GENE-DB human TR gene sequences. A later analysis assigned CDR3 sequences and most-parsimonious VDJ recombination scenarios with the TCRdist pipeline. In a later analysis, every TCR beta chain was defined by the combination of its CDR3 amino acid sequence and its V-gene family, and reads without a unique V-gene family were dropped. To address suspected cross-contamination and a sequencing artifact, a later analysis removed 592 highly shared, low-generation-probability nucleotide sequences. A later analysis calculated a clonal expansion index for each public chain from normalized within-repertoire ranks of inferred template counts. In a later analysis, generation probabilities were computed using a VDJ recombination model fitted to out-of-frame rearrangements, and the results were checked against IGoR. Hypergeometric tests were used in a later analysis to score TCR-TCR, TCR-HLA and TCR-CMV co-occurrence, with a repertoire-size bias correction applied to the TCR pairs. A later analysis estimated false discovery rates by permuting HLA or CMV assignments 20 times. A later analysis grouped co-occurring TCRs with DBSCAN, adding TCRdist sequence similarity when clustering within HLA-allele-positive subsets. Repertoires with fewer than 30,000 or more than 120,000 public chains, plus five repertoires with anomalous nucleotide sharing, were excluded from co-occurrence clustering. Imported from immuneACCESS, the table was reduced by TCRdb to in-frame sequences with V and J called. These copies leave out some clones; in studies compared against another copy, an unresolved V gene accounts for under half, and the cause of the remainder is not known. V, J and clone size derive from that table, while D and trimming were established from the DNA sequence. The sample profile shows about 120,000 clones; roughly 9.9% of them were found once. The ten largest clonotypes hold less than 4% of the sample.

Study-level results and caveats: At a false discovery rate of 0.05, a later analysis linked 15,000 to 20,000 TCR beta sequences to specific HLA alleles. Correlated functional status among segregating V segments might reflect linkage disequilibrium, but an unknown experimental factor could not be ruled out. CMV serostatus was the only immune exposure information available for the cohort. Broadly in line with IMGT annotations, most TCR beta V segments showed up in productive rearrangements about 90% or about 30% of the time in an earlier analysis of approximately 640 of the donors. In vitro tests confirmed that three of the cytomegalovirus-associated TCR beta chains recognize cytomegalovirus antigens. In this cohort, only TCR beta chains were sequenced, and detectable features were limited by the absence of alpha or paired-chain data. A later analysis found that most CMV-associated TCR beta chains appeared HLA-restricted, with HLA associations seemingly driven largely by CMV exposure. A later analysis found that TCR association rates varied across HLA loci, with DRB1 alleles showing the most associated TCRs and HLA-C alleles the fewest. According to the authors, the approach could potentially be generalized to other disease states and immunological phenotypes. Across donors, most TCR sequences were observed very rarely, whereas some public TCRs were present in many individuals. Because HLA typing was missing for some donors at each locus, association tests included only the typed subset. Strong co-occurrence of HLA alleles, especially DR and DQ, made assigning TCR associations to individual alleles difficult. A cluster of highly shared sequence variants was judged likely to be a technical artifact of the sequencing pipeline. A total of about 150 TCR beta chains were listed by the study as associated with cytomegalovirus. A further reported finding was that TCR beta sequences accurately predicted the HLA-A and HLA-B alleles for most subjects in the first cohort. In a later genetic analysis, a missense DCLRE1C variant was associated with V-gene and J-gene trimming of TCR beta chains, and the association was replicated in an independent cohort. In both the original and validation cohorts, the classifier was reported to diagnose cytomegalovirus status with high specificity and sensitivity. In a later genetic analysis, fewer N-insertions in productive TCRs were reported among donors in an Asian-associated ancestry cluster than the roughly 700-donor mean. Because counts were too low, some 17 rarely observed V segments, including chromosome 9 orphons, were left out of the earlier analysis of roughly 600 of the donors. The 87-base-pair reads could not distinguish some IMGT-functional V segments, including TRBV6-2 and TRBV6-3, so those segments were excluded. Sequencing depth was assumed to be roughly uniform across donors in the presence/absence analyses, though that assumption may not hold. Compared with equally common non-associated chains, HLA-associated TCR beta chains in a later analysis were more clonally expanded and had lower generation probabilities. According to a later analysis, parvovirus B19, influenza, CMV and Epstein-Barr virus appeared linked to several top co-occurrence clusters.

The CDR3 goes from the cysteine to the phenylalanine over 13 residues. Kept here is only the CDR3 DNA, which spans 39 bases and is read in frame from base 1. CDR1 and CDR2, per the germline V gene, are SGDLS and YYNGEE. Sequencing was done on a sample of PBMCs. The chain was built from TRBV9 and TRBJ1-2, with TRBD1 tentatively as D gene (6 bases match). The TCR originated in a man younger than 45 in good health and CMV-seronegative. The DNA reads as follows: TGTGCCAGCAGCGTAGGCAGACAGGATGACTATGCCTTC. The resulting protein is CASSVGRQDDYAF.